This T cell receptor beta chain appears in the sequencing data of a study of CD8+ T cells in alopecia areata (dated by TCRdb to the late 2010s). General notes on the study: Treated patients were enrolled in an open-label pilot trial of oral tofacitinib at 5 to 10 mg twice daily for moderate-to-severe alopecia areata. Biopsies were taken from tofacitinib-treated patients at baseline and at 4 and 24 weeks of treatment, and a later scalp biopsy was taken in several of the tofacitinib-treated patients. Scalp clonality was compared across normal scalp (n=4), patchy alopecia areata scalp (n=8), and alopecia totalis/universalis scalp (n=8). In humans, TCRbeta sequencing was performed on scalp tissue and on sorted CD4+ and CD8+ peripheral blood T cells from healthy controls and from patients with patchy or totalis/universalis alopecia areata. Tofacitinib was given for 6 to 18 months, followed by 6 months of follow-up off drug to assess delayed response and recurrence. Disease severity in treated patients was measured with the SALT score, which quantifies the percentage of affected scalp surface area. RNA was obtained with the PAXgene miRNA kit for fixed scalp, the miRNeasy kit for PBMCs, and the RNeasy kit for mouse skin. High-throughput TCRbeta sequencing was used to examine T cell clonal expansion in alopecia areata in both the C3H/HeJ mouse model and human patients. immunoSEQ multiplex PCR using 35 Vbeta forward primers and 13 Jbeta reverse primers was used to amplify TCRbeta CDR3 regions.

Findings and caveats that apply to the study as a whole: Scalp clonality and the number of expanded CD8+ clones among the top 100 scalp clones were significantly decreased by tofacitinib. The treated cohort was small, with a single nonresponder, so links between baseline CD8+ expansion and response need larger studies. Shared TCR sequences between patients were less evident than in mice, which may be partly attributable to HLA diversity in the patient population. During tofacitinib treatment, many expanded lesional clones stuck around in both scalp and blood, and this persistence may partly explain why relapse happens after treatment is stopped. Compared with normal scalp, lesional scalp, particularly in alopecia totalis/universalis, had higher clonality and more expanded CD8+ clones, which suggests antigenic drive. Resident alphabeta T cells in normal human skin are also sequenced, complicating scalp TCR repertoire analysis, unlike mouse skin dominated by gammadelta T cells.

On this clone itself: There is no known antigen for this receptor. No base quality information exists; no much larger clone differs at one position.

The time point tag for this specimen amounts to: around 24 weeks on oral tofacitinib. The treatment or condition label corresponds to: oral pan-JAK inhibitor, 5-10 mg twice daily. From alopecia areata patients, peripheral blood was collected along with lesional scalp punch biopsies. After PBMCs were isolated by density centrifugation and stained for CD3, CD4 and CD8, a FACSAria was used to sort CD4+ and CD8+ T cells. Ends trimmed: V by 0 bases, J by 0 bases; bases unmatched to a gene: 11. From the cysteine through the phenylalanine, the CDR3 covers 19 amino acids. Only the CDR3 DNA stays, 57 bases, in frame from base 1. CDR1 is given as SGDLS and CDR2 as YYNGEE, both from the germline V gene. The receptor library was made with the immunoSEQ multiplex PCR assay. RNA was extracted from all samples and reverse transcribed into cDNA, which served as template for TCR sequencing. First-strand cDNA was synthesized with SuperScript III using a 2:1 mix of oligo-dT and random hexamers. A synthetic immune receptor repertoire was used to measure amplification bias, and any remaining bias was corrected computationally. Concerning the study's data processing: Raw reads were preprocessed for error removal, and CDR3 was defined according to IMGT conventions as running from the conserved cysteine to phenylalanine. Clonality was computed as 1 minus the Shannon entropy, with the entropy normalized by log2 of the number of productive unique TCRs. Whether each scalp clone was CD4 or CD8 was inferred by checking scalp TCRbeta sequences against the CD4 and CD8 repertoires from sorted blood. TCRdb retrieved this table from immuneACCESS and kept in-frame rearrangements only. Not all clones are present; in checked studies, unresolved V genes account for under half, and no reason is known for the remainder. Clonal size and the V and J genes are those of that table, whereas D and trimming came from the DNA. For this sample there are under 350,000 clones; 58% appear just once. The ten largest make up around 1.8% of the sample.

The material was CD4+ T cells sorted from blood, obtained at week 24, from a patient treated with tofacitinib. This clonotype originated in a human donor with alopecia areata. Recombination joined TRBV9 with TRBJ2-2; TRBD1 agrees with 7 junctional bases. CDR3 loop: CASSVAYGTANANTGELFF. The DNA sequence is TGTGCCAGCAGCGTAGCTTACGGGACAGCCAACGCGAACACCGGGGAGCTGTTTTTT.